This T cell receptor beta chain emerged from a study of response to subunit inactivated influenza vaccine. Note on this clonotype: What it binds is unknown.

TCRdb re-called the RT-PCR reads through MiXCR, storing one row per CDR3 protein. This sample has around 580,000 distinct CDR3 sequences, with over 9.5% found just once. General observations from the study: With each seasonal influenza vaccination, the authors suggested, few new T cells are recruited.

The CDR3 loop spans 15 amino acids. Trimming removed 3 bases from V and 5 bases from J; junction bases left unmatched: 9. The germline V gene encodes CDR1 SQVTM and CDR2 ANQGSEA. The sequence came from a man aged 50-59 years who received an inactivated influenza vaccine. This specimen consisted of PBMCs from blood, obtained on the day of vaccination. The chain combines TRBV29-1 with TRBJ2-5; 10 bases are shared with TRBD1. Written as DNA, the CDR3 is TGCAGCGTTGATGTCCCGACAGGGGGCGAGGAGACCCAGTACTTC. Protein product: CSVDVPTGGEETQYF. The full variable domain, rest sourced from reference TRBV29-1 and TRBJ2-5, is SAVISQKPSRDICQRGTSLTIQCQVDSQVTMMFWYRQQPGQSLTLIATANQGSEATYESGFVIDKFPISRPNLTFSTLTVSNMSPEDSSIYLCSVDVPTGGEETQYFGPGTRLLVL.